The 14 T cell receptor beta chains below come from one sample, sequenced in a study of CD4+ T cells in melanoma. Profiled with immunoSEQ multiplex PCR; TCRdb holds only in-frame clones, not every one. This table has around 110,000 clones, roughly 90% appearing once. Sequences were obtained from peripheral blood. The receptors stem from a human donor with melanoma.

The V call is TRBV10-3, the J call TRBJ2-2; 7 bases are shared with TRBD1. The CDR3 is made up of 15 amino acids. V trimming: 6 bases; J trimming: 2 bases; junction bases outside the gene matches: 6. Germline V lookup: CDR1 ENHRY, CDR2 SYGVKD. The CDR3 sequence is CAIRPRDRNTGELFF. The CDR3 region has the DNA TGTGCCATCAGGCCCCGGGACAGAAACACCGGGGAGCTGTTTTTT.

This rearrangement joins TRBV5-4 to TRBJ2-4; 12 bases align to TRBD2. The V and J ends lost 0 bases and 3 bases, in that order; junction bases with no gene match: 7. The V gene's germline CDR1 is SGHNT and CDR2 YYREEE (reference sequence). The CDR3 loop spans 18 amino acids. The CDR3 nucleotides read TGTGCCAGCAGCTTGGGACTAGCGGGAGCTTTGGGCAAAAACATTCAGTACTTC. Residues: CASSLGLAGALGKNIQYF.

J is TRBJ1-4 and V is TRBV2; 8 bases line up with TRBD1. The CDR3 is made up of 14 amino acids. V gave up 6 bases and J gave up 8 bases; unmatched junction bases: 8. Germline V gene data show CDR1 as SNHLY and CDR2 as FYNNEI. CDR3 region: CASSATGQGEKLFF. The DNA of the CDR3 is TGTGCCAGCAGCGCGACTGGACAGGGCGAAAAACTGTTTTTT.

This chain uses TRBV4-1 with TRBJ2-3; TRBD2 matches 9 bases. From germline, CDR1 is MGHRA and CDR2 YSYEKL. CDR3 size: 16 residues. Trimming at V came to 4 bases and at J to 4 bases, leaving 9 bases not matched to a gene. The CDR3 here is CASSRTVAGDADTQYF. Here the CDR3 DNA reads TGCGCCAGCAGCCGGACCGTAGCGGGGGACGCAGATACGCAGTATTTT.

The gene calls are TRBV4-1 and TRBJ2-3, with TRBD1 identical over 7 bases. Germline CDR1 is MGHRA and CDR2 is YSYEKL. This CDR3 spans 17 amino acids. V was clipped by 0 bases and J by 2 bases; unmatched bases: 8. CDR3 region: CASSQDPVGQATDTQYF. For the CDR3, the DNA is TGCGCCAGCAGCCAAGATCCGGTCGGACAGGCCACAGATACGCAGTATTTT.

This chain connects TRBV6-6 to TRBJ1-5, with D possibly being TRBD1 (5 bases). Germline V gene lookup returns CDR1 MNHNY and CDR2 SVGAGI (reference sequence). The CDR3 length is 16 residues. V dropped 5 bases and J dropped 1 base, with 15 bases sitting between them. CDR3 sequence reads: CASSPTGGGSNQPQHF. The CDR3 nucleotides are TGTGCCAGCAGTCCGACTGGGGGGGGAAGCAATCAGCCCCAGCATTTT.

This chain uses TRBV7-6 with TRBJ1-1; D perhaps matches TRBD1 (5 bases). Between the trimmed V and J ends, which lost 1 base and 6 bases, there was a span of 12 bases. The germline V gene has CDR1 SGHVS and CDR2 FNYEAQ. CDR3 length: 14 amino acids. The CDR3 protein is CASSLVRGPPEAFF. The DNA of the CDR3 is TGTGCCAGCAGCTTAGTAAGGGGTCCCCCTGAAGCTTTCTTT.

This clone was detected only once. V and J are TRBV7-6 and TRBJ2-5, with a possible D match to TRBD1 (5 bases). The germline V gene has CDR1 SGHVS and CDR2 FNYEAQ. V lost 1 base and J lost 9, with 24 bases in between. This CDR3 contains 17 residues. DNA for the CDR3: TGTGCCAGCAGCTTAGTGTGGGGCAGGACGGAGAAGGGTGCCCAGTACTTC. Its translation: CASSLVWGRTEKGAQYF. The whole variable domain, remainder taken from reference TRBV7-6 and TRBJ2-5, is GAGVSQSPRYKVTKRGQDVALRCDPISGHVSLYWYRQALGQGPEFLTYFNYEAQQDKSGLPNDRFSAERPEGSISTLTIQRTEQRDSAMYRCASSLVWGRTEKGAQYFGPGTRLLVL.

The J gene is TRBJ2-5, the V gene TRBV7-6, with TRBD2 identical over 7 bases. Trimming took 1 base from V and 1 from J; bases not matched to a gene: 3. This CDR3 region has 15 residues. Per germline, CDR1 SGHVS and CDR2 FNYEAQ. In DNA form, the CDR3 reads TGTGCCAGCAGCTTAGTGGCTAGCGGCCAAGAGACCCAGTACTTC. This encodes CASSLVASGQETQYF.

The CDR3: CASSLALAGRTPTYEQYF. DNA for the CDR3: TGTGCCAGCAGTTTGGCCCTGGCAGGGCGAACCCCAACCTACGAGCAGTACTTC. V usage is TRBV28 and J usage is TRBJ2-7, with a weak D call TRBD1 (5 bases). The length of the CDR3 is 18 residues. Germline V gene data show CDR1 as MDHEN and CDR2 as SYDVKM. V shed 3 bases and J shed 2 bases, with 23 bases lying between them.

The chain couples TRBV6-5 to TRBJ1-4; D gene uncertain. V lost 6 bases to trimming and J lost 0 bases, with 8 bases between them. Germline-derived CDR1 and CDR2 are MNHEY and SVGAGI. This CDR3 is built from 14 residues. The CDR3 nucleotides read TGTGCCAGCAGAGACATTGCAACTAATGAAAAACTGTTTTTT. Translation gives CASRDIATNEKLFF.

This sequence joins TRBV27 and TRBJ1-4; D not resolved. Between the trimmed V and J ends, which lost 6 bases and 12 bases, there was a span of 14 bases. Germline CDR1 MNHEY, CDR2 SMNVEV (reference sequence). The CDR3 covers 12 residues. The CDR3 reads CASSVTGGELFF. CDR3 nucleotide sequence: TGTGCCAGCAGCGTCACGGGAGGTGAACTGTTTTTT.

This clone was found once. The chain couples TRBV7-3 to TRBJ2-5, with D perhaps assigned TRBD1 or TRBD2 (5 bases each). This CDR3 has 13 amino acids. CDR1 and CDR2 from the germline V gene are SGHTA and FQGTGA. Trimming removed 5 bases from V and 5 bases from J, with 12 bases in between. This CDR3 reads CASSLGALETQYF. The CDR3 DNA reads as TGTGCCAGCAGCCTCGGGGCGTTGGAGACCCAGTACTTC.

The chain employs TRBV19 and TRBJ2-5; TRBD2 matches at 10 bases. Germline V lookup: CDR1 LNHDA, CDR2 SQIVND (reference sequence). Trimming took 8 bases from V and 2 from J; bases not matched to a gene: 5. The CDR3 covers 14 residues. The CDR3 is CASFLAGGQETQYF. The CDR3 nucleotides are TGTGCCAGTTTCTTAGCGGGGGGTCAAGAGACCCAGTACTTC.